The 10 T cell receptor beta chains listed next were all sequenced from one sample in a study of blood T cell repertoires in COVID-19. TCRdb's copy holds only in-frame clones and misses some; the assay was immunoSEQ multiplex PCR. The sample has approximately 70,000 clones; around 90% are singletons. Sequenced sample: peripheral blood. Every receptor here comes from a human donor in a cohort sampled during active COVID-19.

This clone has only one observation. The chain has TRBV2 and TRBJ2-3; 11 bases match TRBD2. Germline values: CDR1 SNHLY, CDR2 FYNNEI. The V and J ends lost 6 bases and 4 bases, in that order; junction bases with no gene match: 9. CDR3 length equals 16 residues. The CDR3 sequence is CASRTLLAGVPDTQYF. CDR3 nucleotides: TGTGCCAGCAGGACTTTACTAGCGGGAGTCCCAGATACGCAGTATTTT.

The rearrangement links TRBV9 to TRBJ2-2, with a possible D match to TRBD2 (6 bases). This CDR3 spans 17 amino acids. The germline V gene encodes CDR1 SGDLS and CDR2 YYNGEE. V was clipped by 4 bases and J by 3 bases, with 19 bases between them. CDR3 region: CASSPVPSAADTGELFF. The CDR3 DNA is TGTGCCAGCAGCCCAGTCCCTAGCGCTGCTGACACCGGGGAGCTGTTTTTT.

The chain joins TRBV5-1 to TRBJ2-7, with 9 bases lining up with TRBD1. Germline V gene sequence: CDR1 SGHRS, CDR2 YFSETQ. The CDR3 covers 14 residues. The V and J ends lost 0 bases and 5 bases, in that order; junction bases with no gene match: 3. CDR3 DNA: TGCGCCAGCAGCTTGGTCGGGACAGGGAACGAGCAGTACTTC. The encoded protein is CASSLVGTGNEQYF.

The genes are TRBV19 and TRBJ1-1, with TRBD1 matching 7 bases. Germline CDR1 and CDR2: LNHDA and SQIVND (reference sequence). The CDR3 runs to 14 residues. Losses at the gene ends were 5 bases for V and 5 bases for J; bases not matched to a gene: 8. In DNA, the CDR3 is TGTGCCAGTAGTGGATCGACAGGGTATACTGAAGCTTTCTTT. Amino acid sequence: CASSGSTGYTEAFF.

The chain employs TRBV2 and TRBJ1-6, with 7 positions matching TRBD1. Germline V gene lookup returns CDR1 SNHLY and CDR2 FYNNEI. The length of the CDR3 is 14 residues. V lost 5 bases, J lost 9 bases, and 7 bases stayed unmatched. The CDR3 here is CASSSTGEGSPLHF. CDR3 sequence (DNA): TGTGCCAGCAGTTCTACAGGGGAAGGTTCACCCCTCCACTTT.

The chain uses TRBV5-4 and TRBJ2-1, with 7 bases that match TRBD2. Germline CDR1 and CDR2: SGHNT and YYREEE (reference sequence). Trimming removed 0 bases from V and 12 bases from J; junction bases left unmatched: 6. This CDR3 has 13 amino acids. CDR3 DNA: TGTGCCAGCAGCTTGGTGGCTAGCGGATGGCAGTTCTTC. Translated: CASSLVASGWQFF.

The chain links TRBV28 to TRBJ2-2; maybe TRBD2 (5 bases). This CDR3 contains 15 residues. V lost 7 bases and J lost 8, with 20 bases in between. The germline CDR1 and CDR2 sequences are MDHEN and SYDVKM. The CDR3 here is CASTPGIHGAGELFF. The CDR3 bases are TGTGCCAGCACCCCCGGGATACATGGAGCTGGGGAGCTGTTTTTT.

The J gene is TRBJ1-3, the V gene TRBV9; TRBD1 might be the D (6 bases). CDR1 and CDR2 from the germline V gene are SGDLS and YYNGEE. The CDR3 has 15 amino acids. Between the trimmed V and J ends, which lost 4 bases and 0 bases, there was a span of 11 bases. CDR3 sequence: CASSTGQYSGNTIYF. For the CDR3, the DNA is TGTGCCAGCAGCACCGGACAGTACTCTGGAAACACCATATATTTT.

Remarks on this clone: This may be a read error: a much more frequent sequence differs by one nucleotide. This same CDR3 is encoded by further DNA sequences in the sample. The V call is TRBV9, the J call TRBJ2-2; the match to TRBD2 covers 10 bases. This CDR3 region has 16 residues. V gave up 0 bases and J gave up 6 bases; unmatched junction bases: 5. CDR1 and CDR2 (germline): SGDLS, YYNGEE. The CDR3 bases are TGTGCCAGCAGCGTAGTACCTAGCGGGAGCCCCGGGGAGCTGTTTTTT. The encoded protein is CASSVVPSGSPGELFF.

V and J are TRBV5-1 and TRBJ1-5; D remains unclear. Germline loops: CDR1 SGHRS, CDR2 YFSETQ. The V end lost 2 bases, the J end lost 7 bases, and 10 bases lay between the germline ends. The CDR3 totals 13 residues. Here the CDR3 reads CASSLAEGQPQHF. CDR3 nucleotide sequence: TGCGCCAGCAGCTTAGCGGAAGGGCAGCCCCAGCATTTT.